The 25 T cell receptor beta chains reported below all come from one sample, sequenced in a study of OX40 agonist ivuxolimab in advanced cancers. The assay was immunoSEQ multiplex PCR, and TCRdb's table has in-frame clones only and misses some. The repertoire includes over 50,000 clones, over 80% of them detected once, and 4% to 5.5% sits in the top ten. The material sequenced was CD4+ or CD8+ T cells sorted from blood, taken in a trial of the OX40 agonist ivuxolimab. These receptors came from an adult with an advanced solid tumor such as melanoma, head and neck, liver or kidney cancer.

The sample holds one count of this clone. This sequence joins TRBV6-1 and TRBJ1-5, with D uncertain. Trimming cost V 0 bases and J 4 bases, with 7 bases left between them. The CDR3 is 14 amino acids. The germline CDR1 and CDR2 sequences are MNHNS and SASEGT. The CDR3 region has the DNA TGTGCCAGCAGTGAAGCGCGGCAGAATCAGCCCCAGCATTTT. Protein: CASSEARQNQPQHF.

This clone appeared once. The rearrangement uses TRBV2 and TRBJ1-5; 8 positions agree with TRBD1. Germline CDR1 SNHLY, CDR2 FYNNEI. CDR3 length: 15 residues. V lost 5 bases to trimming and J lost 1 base; unmatched junction nucleotides: 4. The CDR3 reads CASSLNRGSNQPQHF. CDR3 nucleotides: TGTGCCAGCAGTTTAAACAGGGGGAGCAATCAGCCCCAGCATTTT. Supplemented by reference TRBV2 and TRBJ1-5, the full variable domain reads EPEVTQTPSHQVTQMGQEVILRCVPISNHLYFYWYRQILGQKVEFLVSFYNNEISEKSEIFDDQFSVERPDGSNFTLKIRSTKLEDSAMYFCASSLNRGSNQPQHFGDGTRLSIL.

The chain uses TRBV6-5 and TRBJ2-7, with TRBD2 matching 11 bases. V shed 10 bases and J 6 bases; nucleotides not matched to a gene: 8. CDR3 size: 13 residues. In germline, CDR1 is MNHEY, CDR2 SVGAGI. The CDR3 reads CATHSGRGPEQYF. Here the CDR3 DNA reads TGTGCCACCCATAGCGGGAGGGGCCCCGAGCAGTACTTC.

The chain couples TRBV2 to TRBJ2-2; D call uncertain. This CDR3 is 13 amino acids long. With 4 bases removed from V and 7 bases from J, the gap between germline ends came to 10 bases. CDR1 SNHLY and CDR2 FYNNEI come from the germline V gene. The CDR3 DNA is TGTGCCAGCAGTGGAGCCTGGGACGGGGAGCTGTTTTTT. Amino acid sequence: CASSGAWDGELFF.

This clone was observed once. The chain couples TRBV7-9 to TRBJ2-7; D gene unclear. Germline CDR1 and CDR2: SEHNR and FQNEAQ (reference sequence). The CDR3 is 12 residues long. Trimming took 5 bases from V and 0 from J, leaving 5 bases between them. The CDR3 reads CASSASSYEQYF. CDR3 DNA: TGTGCCAGCAGCGCCAGCTCCTACGAGCAGTACTTC.

The rearrangement uses TRBV5-1 and TRBJ2-5; D possibly corresponds to TRBD2 (6 bases). This CDR3 comprises 13 residues. V was cut by 2 bases and J by 11 bases, with 16 bases left in between. Germline loops: CDR1 SGHRS, CDR2 YFSETQ. This CDR3 reads CASSLSGEREQYF. CDR3 coding DNA: TGCGCCAGCAGCTTATCGGGAGAAAGGGAGCAGTACTTC.

The chain combines TRBV7-3 with TRBJ2-1; 10 bases agree with TRBD1. The CDR3 has 15 amino acids. The V segment lost 10 bases and the J segment 7 bases; nucleotides outside the gene matches: 13. Germline-derived CDR1 and CDR2 are SGHTA and FQGTGA. CDR3 amino acids: CATRRGQGSQNEQFF. CDR3 DNA: TGTGCCACCAGGCGGGGACAGGGGTCTCAGAATGAGCAGTTCTTC. Complete variable domain (other parts from reference TRBV7-3 and TRBJ2-1): GAGVSQTPSNKVTEKGKYVELRCDPISGHTALYWYRQSLGQGPEFLIYFQGTGAADDSGLPNDRFFAVRPEGSVSTLKIQRTERGDSAVYLCATRRGQGSQNEQFFGPGTRLTVL.

This chain links TRBV30 with TRBJ2-1, with D possibly called TRBD1 or TRBD2 (5 bases each). From germline, CDR1 is GTSNPN and CDR2 SVGIG (reference sequence). The CDR3 loop spans 14 amino acids. Trimming cost V 4 bases and J 3 bases, with 13 bases left between them. This chain's CDR3 is CAWTRDQLYNEQFF. The CDR3 nucleotides read TGTGCCTGGACCCGGGACCAACTCTACAATGAGCAGTTCTTC.

This chain uses TRBV7-2 with TRBJ2-2, with 9 bases fitting TRBD2. There are 17 residues in the CDR3. V gave up 0 bases and J gave up 5 bases; unmatched junction bases: 7. Germline lookup yields CDR1 SGHTA and CDR2 FQGNSA. This chain's CDR3 is CASSLALLAGGTGELFF. The CDR3 DNA is TGTGCCAGCAGCTTAGCGCTACTAGCGGGCGGGACCGGGGAGCTGTTTTTT.

The chain recombines TRBV2 with TRBJ2-1, with D unresolved. The CDR3 runs 11 residues. CDR1 SNHLY and CDR2 FYNNEI come from the germline V gene. Trimming stripped 4 bases from V and 13 bases from J, with 11 bases between. In DNA, the CDR3 is TGTGCCAGCAGTGGAACTCGGGTCCAGTTCTTC. Its protein is CASSGTRVQFF.

The rearrangement uses TRBV27 and TRBJ2-7; 12 nucleotides match TRBD1. The CDR3 extends over 14 amino acids. Per the germline V gene, CDR1 is MNHEY and CDR2 is SMNVEV (reference sequence). Trimming took 2 bases from V and 6 from J; bases not matched to a gene: 2. CDR3 bases: TGTGCCAGCAGTTTAGGGACAGGGGGCAGCGAGCAGTACTTC. Its translation: CASSLGTGGSEQYF.

The rearrangement links TRBV6-1 to TRBJ2-1, with D unclear. The germline V and J ends were trimmed by 3 bases and 13 bases, with 13 bases remaining between them. The CDR3 is 12 amino acids. Looked up from germline, CDR1 is MNHNS and CDR2 is SASEGT. This chain's CDR3 is CASSEPKTLQFF. The CDR3 nucleotides read TGTGCCAGCAGTGAGCCCAAGACCTTACAGTTCTTC.

The chain recombines TRBV30 with TRBJ2-3, with 8 nucleotides matching TRBD2. The CDR3 spans 15 residues. The ends lost 4 bases at V and 4 bases at J; junction bases unmatched: 10. Germline loops: CDR1 GTSNPN, CDR2 SVGIG (reference sequence). The CDR3 DNA is TGTGCCTGGAAGGAGACTAGCGACTTTCCAGATACGCAGTATTTT. Translation: CAWKETSDFPDTQYF.

The chain uses TRBV7-9 and TRBJ2-1, with D unclear. CDR3 size: 12 residues. Trimming stripped 4 bases from V and 8 bases from J, with 9 bases between. From germline, CDR1 is SEHNR and CDR2 FQNEAQ (reference sequence). This chain's CDR3 is CASSSESDEQFF. In DNA form, the CDR3 reads TGTGCCAGCAGCTCCGAGAGCGATGAGCAGTTCTTC.

The chain couples TRBV29-1 to TRBJ1-1, with D unresolved. V lost 1 base to trimming and J lost 1 base, with 10 bases between them. The CDR3 is 14 amino acids. Germline V CDR1 and CDR2: SQVTM, ANQGSEA. The CDR3 loop reads CSVEGGRENTEAFF. DNA for the CDR3: TGCAGCGTTGAAGGAGGGCGGGAGAACACTGAAGCTTTCTTT.

CDR3 bases: TGTGCCGGCCAGCGCAGCGGGGGGCGCACAGATACGCAGTATTTT. Protein sequence: CAGQRSGGRTDTQYF. The V gene is TRBV7-2, the J gene TRBJ2-3; 9 bases map to TRBD2. The V and J ends lost 11 bases and 1 base, in that order; junction bases with no gene match: 10. Germline CDR1 is SGHTA and CDR2 is FQGNSA. The CDR3 runs to 15 residues.

This clone was detected once. As DNA, the CDR3 is TGTGCCAGCAGTCCCCTCGGCAGGGAAGACTACGAGCAGTACTTC. The encoded protein is CASSPLGREDYEQYF. The chain is built from TRBV6-5 and TRBJ2-7, with D possibly TRBD1 on 5 matching bases. CDR3 length: 15 residues. Trimming removed 5 bases from V and 3 bases from J, with 17 bases in between. Per the germline V gene, CDR1 is MNHEY and CDR2 is SVGAGI.

The V call is TRBV25-1, the J call TRBJ2-5; TRBD1 matches 7 bases. V dropped 0 bases and J dropped 2; count of bases not matched to a gene: 6. Germline CDR1 is MGHDK and CDR2 is SYGVNS. The CDR3 is made up of 16 amino acids. The CDR3 is CASSEYSRDRQETQYF. DNA for the CDR3: TGTGCCAGCAGTGAATATTCTAGGGACAGACAAGAGACCCAGTACTTC.

The chain has TRBV6-1 and TRBJ2-5, with D perhaps TRBD1 (5 bases). CDR3 length equals 15 residues. Trimming stripped 3 bases from V and 11 bases from J, with 22 bases between. Germline V gene lookup returns CDR1 MNHNS and CDR2 SASEGT. The CDR3: CASSDRDLPSREQYF. The CDR3 DNA follows: TGTGCCAGCAGTGACAGGGATCTCCCCTCTCGAGAGCAGTACTTC.

This clone is a singleton in its sample. V gene TRBV28 combines with J gene TRBJ2-7, with 10 bases that match TRBD2. From germline, CDR1 is MDHEN and CDR2 SYDVKM. The trim removed 3 bases at V and 1 base at J, leaving 3 bases unmatched. The CDR3 contains 15 residues. CDR3 bases: TGTGCCAGCAGTTTCTCTAGCGGGAGATCCTACGAGCAGTACTTC. Amino acid sequence: CASSFSSGRSYEQYF.

V gene TRBV2 combines with J gene TRBJ2-2; 11 nucleotides agree with TRBD1. This CDR3 spans 17 amino acids. The V and J ends lost 0 bases and 5 bases, in that order; junction bases with no gene match: 5. Germline V gene data show CDR1 as SNHLY and CDR2 as FYNNEI. The CDR3 protein is CASSEAQDRGRTGELFF. DNA of the CDR3: TGTGCCAGCAGTGAAGCGCAGGACAGGGGGCGAACCGGGGAGCTGTTTTTT.

The CDR3 DNA reads as TGTGCCAGCAGCGTCGAGCCGGCCTTCAATGAGCAGTTCTTC. Protein product: CASSVEPAFNEQFF. The gene calls are TRBV9 and TRBJ2-1; unclear D gene. Germline CDR1 reads SGDLS; CDR2 reads YYNGEE. V was clipped by 2 bases and J by 6 bases, with 12 bases between them. This CDR3 has 14 amino acids.

This clone showed up just a few times. The chain combines TRBV6-1 with TRBJ2-7; unclear D gene. The germline V gene has CDR1 MNHNS and CDR2 SASEGT. Trimming took 10 bases from V and 0 from J, leaving 4 bases between them. This CDR3 is 10 amino acids long. The CDR3 here is CATNSYEQYF. The CDR3 region has the DNA TGTGCCACTAACTCCTACGAGCAGTACTTC.

The rearrangement joins TRBV4-2 to TRBJ1-6; no firm D call. CDR1 LGHNA and CDR2 YNFKEQ come from the germline V gene. The V end was cut by 4 bases, the J end by 0 bases, with 4 bases between. The CDR3 is made up of 14 amino acids. CDR3 loop: CASSPGSYNSPLHF. In DNA, the CDR3 is TGTGCCAGCAGCCCGGGCTCCTATAATTCACCCCTCCACTTT.

This sequence joins TRBV9 and TRBJ1-6, with D perhaps TRBD1 (5 bases). Trimming stripped 3 bases from V and 6 bases from J, with 13 bases between. Per germline, CDR1 SGDLS and CDR2 YYNGEE. The CDR3 runs 15 residues. The CDR3 here is CASSGRDPGNSPLHF. The CDR3 bases are TGTGCCAGCAGCGGCCGGGACCCGGGTAATTCACCCCTCCACTTT.